The next 8 T cell receptor beta chains were all read from a single sample in a study of T cells in Graves' hyperthyroidism and ophthalmopathy. The source material, RNA transcripts, was used to amplify TCR beta CDR3 regions. HTBI primers drove first-round RT-PCR of the TCR CDR3. TCRdb recomputed calls from the multiplex PCR reads with MiXCR, one row per CDR3 protein. The table shows approximately 400,000 distinct CDR3 sequences, with 20% to 25% occurring only once. Sequenced: blood. These receptors were obtained from a man between 45 and 60 years old with Graves' hyperthyroidism.

The V and J genes are TRBV5-5 and TRBJ1-3, with TRBD1 identical over 7 bases. Germline V CDR1 and CDR2: SGHKS, YYEKEE (reference sequence). V shed 3 bases, J shed 4 bases, and the junction held 4 bases outside the gene matches. CDR3 length equals 14 residues. In DNA form, the CDR3 reads TGTGCCAGCAGCTCGCGACAGGGAGGAAACACCATATATTTT. Residues: CASSSRQGGNTIYF.

This clonotype was counted a few times. The V gene is TRBV6-1, the J gene TRBJ1-5; possibly TRBD1 for D (5 bases). Germline CDR1 and CDR2: MNHNS and SASEGT. CDR3 size: 17 residues. V gave up 0 bases and J gave up 3 bases, with 15 bases separating them. As DNA, the CDR3 is TGTGCCAGCAGTGAAGCGTGGGGGGGTGCCTTCAATCAGCCCCAGCATTTT. Its translation: CASSEAWGGAFNQPQHF.

This clonotype was counted a few times. V usage is TRBV20-1 and J usage is TRBJ1-2, with 7 bases fitting TRBD1. Looked up from germline, CDR1 is DFQATT and CDR2 is SNEGSKA (reference sequence). Trimming took 4 bases from V and 4 from J; bases not matched to a gene: 6. The CDR3 runs 13 residues. The CDR3 nucleotides are TGCAGTGCTATGACAGGGTCTCGCTATGGCTACACCTTC. Translation: CSAMTGSRYGYTF.

The genes are TRBV29-1 and TRBJ2-7, with a tentative D call TRBD1 (5 bases). Trimming removed 7 bases at V and 0 bases at J, with 10 bases between. The CDR3 contains 12 residues. Germline loops: CDR1 SQVTM, CDR2 ANQGSEA. In nucleotides, the CDR3 is TGCAGCGCCCAGACAGACTCCTACGAGCAGTACTTC. This codes for CSAQTDSYEQYF.

This clonotype was seen at least ten times. This rearrangement joins TRBV28 to TRBJ2-7; D is possibly TRBD2 (6 bases). There are 16 residues in the CDR3. Germline V gene sequence: CDR1 MDHEN, CDR2 SYDVKM. Trimming shortened V by 5 bases and J by 4 bases, and 21 bases separated the two germline ends. The CDR3 protein is CASSPRALALPYEQYF. The CDR3, as DNA: TGTGCCAGCAGTCCCCGGGCGCTAGCGTTACCTTACGAGCAGTACTTC.

This chain joins TRBV27 and TRBJ2-1, with D hard to call. CDR1 MNHEY and CDR2 SMNVEV come from the germline V gene (reference sequence). V shed 2 bases and J shed 1 base, with 6 bases lying between them. This CDR3 has 14 amino acids. This chain's CDR3 is CASSLRRSYNEQFF. For the CDR3, the DNA is TGTGCCAGCAGTTTAAGACGATCCTACAATGAGCAGTTCTTC.

This clonotype was found many times. The CDR3 coding sequence is TGTGCCTCCCAAGGGCAGGGATATGGCTACACCTTC. Residues: CASQGQGYGYTF. V is TRBV30 and J is TRBJ1-2, with a possible D match to TRBD1 (5 bases). The CDR3 has 12 amino acids. Germline V gene lookup returns CDR1 GTSNPN and CDR2 SVGIG (reference sequence). Trimming pared 7 bases from V and 5 bases from J, leaving 14 bases between.

This clonotype was recorded many times. J is TRBJ1-6 and V is TRBV6-1; 8 positions agree with TRBD1. V lost 6 bases and J lost 9; bases outside the gene matches: 4. This CDR3 spans 13 amino acids. Per germline, CDR1 MNHNS and CDR2 SASEGT. The CDR3 coding sequence is TGTGCCAGCAGCGGACAGGGAAGTTCACCCCTCCACTTT. This codes for CASSGQGSSPLHF.